This T cell receptor (beta chain) was sequenced in a study of T-cell memory formation after mild COVID-19. TCRdb itself ran the 5' RACE reads through MiXCR, one entry per CDR3 protein. In the table there are about 130,000 distinct CDR3 sequences, roughly 15% of which are singletons. This CDR3 has 18 amino acids. J lost 2 bases, V lost 0 bases, and 9 bases had no gene match. In germline, CDR1 is SGHRS, CDR2 YFSETQ. The receptor's source is an adult woman who had mild COVID-19 (a few samples of this study predate the infection). Cell type and time point are not known. The sample consisted of PBMCs or a T cell subset sorted from them (not recorded which). The gene calls are TRBV5-1 and TRBJ2-1; 9 positions agree with TRBD1. Here the CDR3 DNA reads TGCGCCAGCAGCTTGGACCGGGGGACAGGGAGGGCCTACAATGAGCAGTTCTTC. Protein sequence: CASSLDRGTGRAYNEQFF.